Shown below are 10 T cell receptor beta chains from a single sample sequenced in a study of liver allograft versus peripheral blood T cells (dated by TCRdb to 2020 to 2021). Notes on the research overall: The study compared T cell receptor repertoires found within transplanted livers against repertoires in the peripheral blood of liver transplant recipients.

The instrument was an Illumina MiSeq. TCRdb applied fastp at Q25 and MiXCR to the public reads, then kept only in-frame beta chains. Duplicate CDR3 protein sequences are folded into a single record with the most common DNA and genes. Present in this sample are 530 or so distinct CDR3 sequences, around 21% of which were seen just once. Of the sample, 14% to 15% is held by the ten largest clones. Receptors were obtained from a human patient who had a liver transplant. After a transplant, some T cells may be of graft donor origin.

This clonotype is deemed large (0.1 to 1%). This chain connects TRBV13 to TRBJ2-1, with D possibly being TRBD2 (5 bases). The ends were cut back, 2 bases at V and 3 bases at J, with 8 bases in the middle. CDR1 is PRHDT, CDR2 FYEKMQ, per germline (reference sequence). The CDR3 is made up of 14 amino acids. In DNA form, the CDR3 reads TGTGCCAGCAGCTTAACTGAGGGCTACAATGAGCAGTTCTTC. It specifies CASSLTEGYNEQFF. The full variable domain, its missing parts supplied by reference TRBV13 and TRBJ2-1, is AAGVIQSPRHLIKEKRETATLKCYPIPRHDTVYWYQQGPGQDPQFLISFYEKMQSDKGSIPDRFSAQQFSDYHSELNMSSLELGDSALYFCASSLTEGYNEQFFGPGTRLTVL.

This clonotype qualifies as medium-sized (0.01 to 0.1%). The V call is TRBV18, the J call TRBJ1-5, with TRBD1 matching 11 bases. Germline CDR1 reads KGHSH; CDR2 reads LQKENI. This CDR3 comprises 16 residues. The V segment lost 3 bases and the J segment 3 bases; nucleotides outside the gene matches: 4. CDR3 nucleotide sequence: TGTGCCAGCTCACCGGACAGGGGGCAAAACAATCAGCCCCAGCATTTT. Translation: CASSPDRGQNNQPQHF.

This clonotype is categorized as medium-sized. The CDR3 DNA is TGTGCCAGCAGTCGTAGTACCGGGACAGGGGAAAAAGGTGGCTACACCTTC. It yields the protein CASSRSTGTGEKGGYTF. This chain joins TRBV12-3 or TRBV12-4 and TRBJ1-2; 10 nucleotides agree with TRBD1. V trimming: 5 bases; J trimming: 7 bases; junction bases outside the gene matches: 16. The CDR3 is 17 residues long.

This clonotype is labeled medium-sized. The J gene is TRBJ1-1, the V gene TRBV20-1; 8 bases line up with TRBD1. V trimming: 6 bases; J trimming: 1 base; junction bases outside the gene matches: 4. The CDR3 extends over 13 amino acids. Germline V CDR1 and CDR2: DFQATT, SNEGSKA (reference sequence). The CDR3 sequence is CSAPDRGNTEAFF. The CDR3, as DNA: TGCAGTGCCCCTGACAGGGGGAACACTGAAGCTTTCTTT.

This clonotype ranks as large. The V call is TRBV24-1, the J call TRBJ1-1, with 7 bases fitting TRBD1. The junction had 5 bases not matched to a gene; V was cut back by 10 bases and J by 1 base. The CDR3 totals 13 residues. Germline V gene data show CDR1 as KGHDR and CDR2 as SFDVKD. Here the CDR3 DNA reads TGTGCCACGCGGGACAGCCGGAACACTGAAGCTTTCTTT. Its translation is CATRDSRNTEAFF.

J is TRBJ2-2 and V is TRBV10-3; 11 bases match TRBD2. Germline CDR1 and CDR2: ENHRY and SYGVKD. The V and J ends lost 6 bases and 2 bases, in that order; junction bases with no gene match: 5. This CDR3 has 16 residues. The CDR3 DNA reads TGTGCCATCAGGGCTAGCGGGGGGTCCAACACCGGGGAGCTGTTTTTT. It is translated as CAIRASGGSNTGELFF.

This clonotype is deemed large (0.1 to 1%). CDR3 loop: CSAFPTGGLNTEAFF. The CDR3 coding sequence is TGCAGTGCCTTTCCGACAGGGGGACTGAACACTGAAGCTTTCTTT. The V gene is TRBV20-1, the J gene TRBJ1-1, with 9 bases lining up with TRBD1. This CDR3 comprises 15 residues. The germline CDR1 and CDR2 sequences are DFQATT and SNEGSKA (reference sequence). After removal of 6 bases from V and 0 bases from J, the junction contained 8 bases not matched to a gene.

This clonotype is large in the sample. The J gene is TRBJ1-4, the V gene TRBV6-1; possibly TRBD1 for D (5 bases). Trimming took 7 bases from V and 3 from J, leaving 15 bases between them. This CDR3 has 15 amino acids. CDR1 and CDR2 (germline): MNHNS, SASEGT. The CDR3 sequence: CASTLGGAANEKLFF. In nucleotides, the CDR3 is TGTGCCAGCACCCTAGGAGGGGCAGCTAATGAAAAACTGTTTTTT.

The chain links TRBV28 to TRBJ1-1; 7 bases line up with TRBD1. This CDR3 has 12 amino acids. Germline V gene data show CDR1 as MDHEN and CDR2 as SYDVKM. Trimming took 4 bases from V and 9 from J; bases not matched to a gene: 5. The CDR3 sequence is CASSSSDRKAFF. The DNA of the CDR3 is TGTGCCAGCAGTTCCTCGGACAGGAAAGCTTTCTTT.

The V call is TRBV28, the J call TRBJ1-2, with 9 bases that match TRBD1. Germline V gives CDR1 MDHEN, CDR2 SYDVKM. The CDR3 is made up of 15 amino acids. With V trimmed by 5 bases and J by 2 bases, 6 bases remained unmatched. CDR3 coding DNA: TGTGCCAGCAGTCCCGGGACAGGGCTGAACTATGGCTACACCTTC. Its protein product is CASSPGTGLNYGYTF.